This T cell receptor beta chain originates from a study of cytomegalovirus exposure and HLA in healthy donors. In the study overall: Prior work identified around 120 million unique TCR beta sequences in 150 million to 200 million T cells.

On this clone: Its antigen is as yet unknown.

Whole-study results and caveats: Certain sequence variants were highly shared and formed a cluster, and this cluster was likely a sequencing artifact. A later analysis reported that several of the most significant clusters appeared to be linked to common viral pathogens, among them Epstein-Barr virus.

The J segment lost 0 bases and the V segment lost 4 bases, leaving 8 bases of the junction unmatched. This CDR3 contains 16 residues. Germline CDR1 is SGHTA and CDR2 is FQGNSA. Both 60 Vbeta primers and 13 Jbeta primers went into the PCR. Assay: immunoSEQ multiplex PCR; the TCRdb copy retains only in-frame clones and omits some. The sample consists of 150,000 to 200,000 clones, around 72% of them appearing once. This sequence was found in a middle-aged man in good health and CMV-seronegative. The rearrangement links TRBV7-2 to TRBJ2-7; TRBD2 agrees at 8 bases. The sequencing sample was made of PBMCs. CDR3 sequence reads: CASSSGGSGVSYEQYF. The CDR3, as DNA: TGTGCCAGCAGCTCAGGAGGTAGCGGGGTCTCCTACGAGCAGTACTTC.